This TCR beta chain was retrieved from a study of blood T cell repertoires in COVID-19. Looking at the study overall: Researchers got acute and convalescent COVID-19 samples from the United States, Italy and Spain. In each case, the material was cDNA or gDNA derived from T cells, B-cell-depleted T cells, or PBMCs.

CDR1 and CDR2 (germline): GTSNPN, SVGIG (reference sequence). CDR3 length equals 13 residues. Trimming pared 2 bases from V and 6 bases from J, leaving 11 bases between. Study processing details: It was from reference gene primer amplification that nucleated cell counts were estimated. TCRdb keeps only in-frame clones here, not all; method: immunoSEQ multiplex PCR. From that table come the V and J calls and clone size; the DNA was used to work out D and trimming. The sample shows about 170,000 clones, approximately 80% of them seen only once. The sample consisted of peripheral blood. This TCR came from a woman of 80 years or more with acute or convalescent COVID-19. This chain joins TRBV30 and TRBJ1-5; no reliable D call. The CDR3 nucleotides are TGTGCCTGGAGTACGAGTACGGGTCAGCCCCAGCATTTT. It encodes CAWSTSTGQPQHF.